This note documents a single TCR beta chain sequence. The antigen it recognizes is unknown. No base qualities exist here, and no much larger clone lies one base off it. These data are taken from a study of PD-1 blockade in classical Hodgkin lymphoma (dated by TCRdb to 2018 to 2021). Broadly, across the study: Nivolumab dosing was 3 mg/kg intravenously every 2 weeks, continuing until either disease progression or unacceptable toxicity. The study used CyTOF and TCR beta sequencing to define a peripheral blood immune signature of response to PD-1 blockade in classical Hodgkin lymphoma. Paper-wide results and their limitations: Among trial patients, those achieving complete response had baseline diversity similar to that of newly diagnosed patients, while diversity was significantly lower in partial responders and progressors. Baseline TCR diversity was reported to be lower in newly diagnosed patients than in healthy donors, and even lower in relapsed/refractory patients. Only a single clinical trial cohort was studied, and what caused the repertoire differences, possibly disease activity or prior therapy, remained undefined. Patients starting nivolumab less than 1 year after ASCT had lower diversity and were excluded from later analyses to avoid confounding by immune reconstitution. By C4D1, a significant rise was seen in CD4+ TCR diversity but not in CD8+ TCR diversity (p=0.0027 vs p=0.16), and the rise was most apparent among complete responders (p=0.02).

The Qiagen DNeasy kit was used to extract genomic DNA both from unsorted PBMCs and from the negatively selected CD4+ and CD8+ fractions. Amplification of TCR beta CDR3 regions was done by immunoSEQ multiplex PCR with primers that anneal to V and J segments. A synthetic immune receptor repertoire was used to minimize amplification bias, and remaining bias was computationally removed after sequencing. The study's own analysis went as follows. Repertoire diversity was quantified as the Shannon entropy index using custom Python scripts. Unsorted, CD4+ and CD8+ repertoires were analyzed separately, except for combined analyses in which CD4+ and CD8+ sequences were merged in silico. Clonal expansion was defined as a frequency increase of at least 2-fold after treatment compared with C1D1, and clones undetected at baseline were assigned a pseudocount of 0.5. Singleton clones were defined as clones with 0 or 1 copy at C1D1, and non-singleton clones were defined as clones with 2 or more copies. Clones expanded in unsorted samples were annotated as CD4+, CD8+ or unknown by matching protein sequences in sorted samples from the same patient. Wilcoxon tests were applied to paired samples to test diversity changes from C1D1 to C4D1. TCRdb carries this immuneACCESS record with in-frame sequences only. Its versions omit some clonotypes, under half of them owing to an unresolved V gene in the studies checked, with the rest unexplained. Clone size and the V and J calls come from that table; the DNA yielded D and trimming. The sample records roughly 25,000 clones, around 84% of which are singletons. The top ten constitute more than 1.5% of the sample.

CDR1 and CDR2 were assigned from the germline V gene (reference sequence) as SEHNR and FQNEAQ. The CDR3 contains 14 residues, cysteine and phenylalanine counted. The entry retains the CDR3 DNA only, 42 bases that are in frame from base 1. The junction carries 8 bases between V and J, which are trimmed by 4 bases and 2 bases respectively. The time point label, as the study defines it: cycle 1 day 1 (C1D1), immediately before nivolumab initiation. All trial patients had relapsed after autologous stem cell transplantation, with cohorts A, B and C differing in prior brentuximab vedotin exposure. Using a Miltenyi CD4+ T cell isolation kit, CD4+ T cells were purified from thawed PBMCs through magnetic negative selection. The trial cohort comprised some 60 patients with relapsed/refractory classical Hodgkin lymphoma whose best overall responses were complete response, partial response or progressive disease. Trial patients were treated with single-agent nivolumab in the multi-cohort phase II CheckMate 205 trial. An independent review committee assessed best overall response using the 2007 International Working Group response criteria. Trial PBMCs were collected immediately before nivolumab initiation (C1D1) and during therapy at cycle 2 day 1 and cycle 4 day 1. After peripheral blood was drawn into 8 mL Vacutainer Cell Preparation Tubes, PBMCs were isolated by centrifugation and then cryopreserved. Purified CD4+ and CD8+ fractions were prepared only for cases where an additional PBMC sample was available. Magnetically labelled cells were removed on LS columns in a quadroMACS separator, and the flow-through was retained as the purified fraction.

This TCR was recovered from a human donor with classical Hodgkin lymphoma. In this chain, TRBV7-9 is recombined with TRBJ1-4; TRBD1 is a possible D gene, resting on 6 matching bases. This specimen was CD4+ T cells from blood, taken at baseline. Here the CDR3 is given as CASSSQGTNEKLFF. At the DNA level, the sequence is TGTGCCAGCAGCTCTCAGGGGACTAATGAAAAACTGTTTTTT.